A single sample is the source of the 8 T cell receptor beta chains below, sequenced in a study of monozygotic twins with cystic fibrosis listed by TCRdb under 2021. Library creation used the immunoSEQ multiplex PCR assay. Imported from immuneACCESS, the table was reduced by TCRdb to in-frame sequences with V and J called. These copies leave out some clones; in studies compared against another copy, an unresolved V gene accounts for under half, and the cause of the remainder is not known. In all, the sample holds just under 20,000 clones, and about 90% of those were seen once. 1.6% of the sample lies in the top ten. What was sequenced was blood. These TCRs come from a girl aged 2-15 years with cystic fibrosis.

This chain joins TRBV29-1 and TRBJ2-6; 7 bases align to TRBD1. V lost 6 bases to trimming and J lost 2 bases; unmatched junction nucleotides: 7. This CDR3 has 15 amino acids. Germline-derived CDR1 and CDR2 are SQVTM and ANQGSEA. In DNA form, the CDR3 reads TGCAGCGTGATACCAAGGGGGCCTGGGGCCAACGTCCTGACTTTC. It encodes CSVIPRGPGANVLTF.

The chain employs TRBV29-1 and TRBJ1-1, with a tentative D call TRBD1 (5 bases). V was cut by 5 bases and J by 1 base, with 17 bases left in between. The germline V gene encodes CDR1 SQVTM and CDR2 ANQGSEA. The CDR3 consists of 15 residues. CDR3 nucleotides: TGCAGCGTTACCCCCCTGGGACGGCAGAACACTGAAGCTTTCTTT. Its translation is CSVTPLGRQNTEAFF. The entire variable domain, with the rest obtained from reference TRBV29-1 and TRBJ1-1, is as follows: SAVISQKPSRDICQRGTSLTIQCQVDSQVTMMFWYRQQPGQSLTLIATANQGSEATYESGFVIDKFPISRPNLTFSTLTVSNMSPEDSSIYLCSVTPLGRQNTEAFFGQGTRLTVV.

The CDR3 DNA reads as TGTGCCAGTAAAACTAGTGACTCGAATGAGCAGTTCTTC. Protein: CASKTSDSNEQFF. The gene calls are TRBV19 and TRBJ2-1; D may be TRBD2 (5 bases). V was cut by 7 bases and J by 7 bases, with 14 bases left in between. Germline values: CDR1 LNHDA, CDR2 SQIVND (reference sequence). This CDR3 has 13 amino acids.

The chain uses TRBV27 and TRBJ2-1; TRBD2 agrees at 13 bases. This CDR3 is built from 15 residues. The germline gives CDR1 MNHEY, CDR2 SMNVEV (reference sequence). The V segment lost 5 bases and the J segment 7 bases; nucleotides outside the gene matches: 5. CDR3 protein: CASSRGTSGKNEQFF. CDR3 DNA sequence: TGTGCCAGCAGTCGAGGGACTAGCGGGAAGAATGAGCAGTTCTTC.

This clone was counted a single time. This chain joins TRBV14 and TRBJ2-3; D gene unclear. This CDR3 has 14 residues. CDR1 and CDR2 from the germline V gene are SGHDN and FVKESK. The V gene lost 4 bases and the J gene lost 6 bases, with 14 bases spanning the gap. CDR3 in amino acids: CASSPNPRWDTQYF. The CDR3, as DNA: TGTGCCAGCAGCCCTAACCCGCGGTGGGATACGCAGTATTTT.

CDR3 region: CASSLNGPQETQYF. The CDR3 coding sequence is TGCGCCAGCAGCTTAAACGGGCCACAAGAGACCCAGTACTTC. V usage is TRBV5-1 and J usage is TRBJ2-5; no reliable D call. CDR1 SGHRS and CDR2 YFSETQ come from the germline V gene. The CDR3 contains 14 residues. The V end lost 2 bases, the J end lost 2 bases, and 10 bases lay between the germline ends.

This chain links TRBV19 with TRBJ2-1; 10 bases are a match to TRBD1. The CDR3 spans 14 residues. The germline CDR1 and CDR2 sequences are LNHDA and SQIVND (reference sequence). The V segment lost 7 bases and the J segment 12 bases; nucleotides outside the gene matches: 12. This chain's CDR3 is CASKGTGASGGQFF. CDR3 nucleotide sequence: TGTGCCAGTAAGGGGACAGGGGCCTCCGGTGGGCAGTTCTTC.

This chain connects TRBV6-1 to TRBJ2-1; 8 nucleotides line up with TRBD2. V lost 8 bases, J lost 7 bases, and 10 bases stayed unmatched. CDR1 MNHNS and CDR2 SASEGT come from the germline V gene. The CDR3 is made up of 14 amino acids. DNA for the CDR3: TGTGCCAGCGTGCGGGGGGACGTGGGGAATGAGCAGTTCTTC. This codes for CASVRGDVGNEQFF.